These 4 T cell receptor beta chains share one sample of origin, sequenced in a study of T cell responses to AZD1222 COVID-19 vaccine. Clones were read by immunoSEQ multiplex PCR, and TCRdb kept only the in-frame ones, dropping some. The sample lists 65,000 to 80,000 clones, about nine tenths seen once, with roughly 24% in the top ten. Material: peripheral blood, obtained on day 0 of AZD1222 vaccination. The receptors derive from an adult in good health.

V gene TRBV9 combines with J gene TRBJ1-3; tentatively, D is TRBD1 (5 bases). The V end was cut by 4 bases, the J end by 0 bases, with 17 bases between. This CDR3 comprises 17 residues. Germline CDR1 is SGDLS and CDR2 is YYNGEE. The CDR3 region is CASSTEGQIASGNTIYF. CDR3 sequence (DNA): TGTGCCAGCAGCACCGAGGGGCAGATTGCCTCTGGAAACACCATATATTTT.

The genes are TRBV19 and TRBJ1-1, with no clear D. The CDR3 has 14 amino acids. CDR1 and CDR2 (germline): LNHDA, SQIVND (reference sequence). Trimming shortened V by 2 bases and J by 1 base, and 8 bases separated the two germline ends. CDR3 residues: CASSITTTNTEAFF. The CDR3 coding sequence is TGTGCCAGTAGTATAACGACCACGAACACTGAAGCTTTCTTT.

The rearrangement uses TRBV6-1 and TRBJ2-7; D is perhaps TRBD2 (5 bases). The CDR3 is 15 residues long. The ends were cut back, 1 base at V and 7 bases at J, with 17 bases in the middle. Germline V gives CDR1 MNHNS, CDR2 SASEGT. This chain's CDR3 is CASSEVPGPPGEQYF. CDR3 DNA: TGTGCCAGCAGTGAAGTTCCGGGCCCCCCGGGGGAGCAGTACTTC.

This clone was observed a handful of times. The chain has TRBV6-5 and TRBJ1-2; 7 nucleotides agree with TRBD1. The V gene's germline CDR1 is MNHEY and CDR2 SVGAGI. This CDR3 spans 15 amino acids. V gave up 5 bases and J gave up 4 bases; unmatched junction bases: 10. The CDR3 reads CASSPSTDRRYGYTF. CDR3 nucleotide sequence: TGTGCCAGCAGTCCAAGTACGGACAGGCGCTATGGCTACACCTTC.